One T cell receptor beta chain is described in this entry. In the authors' methods: Counts of nucleated cells, estimated from reference gene primer amplification, were obtained. This table comes from immunoSEQ multiplex PCR, and its TCRdb copy is limited to in-frame clones, with some not included. Clone size and V and J calls were adopted from that table, with D and trimming inferred from the DNA. The table records some 200,000 clones, 80% to 90% of them present only once. The data were obtained in a study of blood T cell repertoires in COVID-19. As for the study in general: COVID-19 samples collected from the United States, Italy and Spain covered acute and convalescent phases. In each case, the material was cDNA or gDNA derived from T cells, B-cell-depleted T cells, or PBMCs.

The CDR3 loop spans 16 amino acids. Per the germline V gene, CDR1 is MGHRA and CDR2 is YSYEKL. J gave up 2 bases and V 0 bases, and 7 bases lay outside the gene matches. The chain has TRBV4-1 and TRBJ2-7; 7 bases map to TRBD2. The receptor was isolated from a woman of 80 years or more with acute or convalescent COVID-19. Sequencing used peripheral blood. The CDR3 nucleotides read TGCGCCAGCAGCCAAGACTGGCTAGCGGTGGCCTACGAGCAGTACTTC. This codes for CASSQDWLAVAYEQYF.